The T cell receptor (beta chain) described here comes from a study of blood T cell repertoires in COVID-19. Background on the study: Sources were T cells, B-cell-depleted T cells, or PBMCs; the material itself was cDNA or gDNA.

The data were produced by immunoSEQ multiplex PCR, yet TCRdb's version contains in-frame clones alone and is incomplete. The sample has over 150,000 clones, 70% to 90% seen once; the top ten hold 0.6% to 0.65%. It was during active infection that Seattle patients were enrolled and then longitudinally followed. The specimen sequenced was peripheral blood. This sequence was found in a man aged 55 to 70 with COVID-19, enrolled during active disease.

CDR3 DNA sequence: TGTGCCACCGGCCGGGACAGTACCTACGAGCAGTACTTC. Protein sequence: CATGRDSTYEQYF. The chain combines TRBV2 with TRBJ2-7; 7 positions match TRBD1. The germline V gene has CDR1 SNHLY and CDR2 FYNNEI. The CDR3 has 13 amino acids. The V and J ends lost 10 bases and 2 bases, in that order; junction bases with no gene match: 8.